This TCR beta chain is from a study of neurological immune-mediated disorders. Points from the study as a whole: According to phylogenetic grouping, one related-CDR3 cluster, a possible signature, contained the repertoires of 18 of 34 multiple sclerosis patients. Multiple sclerosis was found to have the least TCR clonal expansion, below healthy controls, and HTLV-1-associated myelopathy the most.

In its sample, this clonotype was seen many times. The antigen is not known. Synthesis of cDNA was accomplished via 5'RACE employing 10-nucleotide random UMIs. From the 5' RACE reads, TCRdb called clonotypes with MiXCR, one entry per CDR3 protein. The table has about 82,000 distinct CDR3 sequences, 2.5% to 3% seen once. Unsorted libraries were prepared from 2 million PBMCs held at -80 C. V was pared by 4 bases and J by 6 bases, with 4 bases between. The CDR3 extends over 11 amino acids. Sequencing was carried out using PBMCs. The V and J genes are TRBV12-3 or TRBV12-4 and TRBJ1-5; D remains unclear. The clonotype originates from a woman in her twenties or thirties with multiple sclerosis. The CDR3 is CASSSGQPQHF. CDR3 in DNA: TGTGCCAGCAGTTCTGGTCAGCCCCAGCATTTT.